These 32 T cell receptor beta chains share one sample of origin, sequenced in a study of blood T cells in healthy people across ages. Using a J-beta primer mix together with a sample-barcoded 5' primer, a second PCR was run for roughly 6 to 12 cycles. TCRdb recomputed calls from the 5' RACE reads with MiXCR, one row per CDR3 protein. The sample has 450,000 to 600,000 distinct CDR3 sequences; about 29% are singletons. This sample was also put to use in a study of T cells of mothers and their children.

Sequencing was done on a sample of blood. The receptors shown here come from a boy aged 2 to 9 in good health.

This clonotype was seen only a few times. This chain connects TRBV6-6 to TRBJ2-7; 12 bases line up with TRBD2. Unmatched junction bases numbered 2, after V lost 0 bases and J lost 2 bases. CDR3 length: 16 amino acids. Per the germline V gene, CDR1 is MNHNY and CDR2 is SVGAGI (reference sequence). The CDR3 coding sequence is TGTGCCAGCAGTTACTCTCTAGCGGGGGGGACCTACGAGCAGTACTTC. This codes for CASSYSLAGGTYEQYF.

Only a few counts were recorded for this clonotype. This chain links TRBV29-1 with TRBJ2-1; the match to TRBD1 covers 7 bases. V dropped 4 bases and J dropped 8; count of bases not matched to a gene: 8. This CDR3 has 13 amino acids. Looked up from germline, CDR1 is SQVTM and CDR2 is ANQGSEA. The CDR3 sequence: CSVAATGVHEQFF. The CDR3, as DNA: TGCAGCGTTGCCGCAACAGGGGTCCATGAGCAGTTCTTC.

The chain is built from TRBV7-9 and TRBJ1-3; D is ambiguous. Trimming shortened V by 5 bases and J by 1 base, and 12 bases separated the two germline ends. CDR3 length: 15 residues. Germline V CDR1 and CDR2: SEHNR, FQNEAQ (reference sequence). CDR3 amino acids: CASSPWTSSGNTIYF. CDR3 bases: TGTGCCAGCAGCCCCTGGACGAGTTCTGGAAACACCATATATTTT.

There are many counts of this clonotype. The gene calls are TRBV30 and TRBJ2-1; TRBD2 aligns across 7 bases. Trimming at V came to 1 base and at J to 3 bases, leaving 12 bases not matched to a gene. Per the germline V gene, CDR1 is GTSNPN and CDR2 is SVGIG (reference sequence). CDR3 length: 17 residues. The chain's CDR3 is CAWSGQGAGNLYNEQFF. DNA of the CDR3: TGTGCCTGGAGTGGCCAAGGAGCGGGGAACCTCTACAATGAGCAGTTCTTC.

This clonotype was found a few times. J is TRBJ2-1 and V is TRBV29-1, with 8 bases identical to TRBD1. Germline V gives CDR1 SQVTM, CDR2 ANQGSEA. The ends lost 4 bases at V and 3 bases at J; junction bases unmatched: 11. CDR3 size: 16 residues. The CDR3 region is CSVVPSPGGFYNEQFF. The CDR3, as DNA: TGCAGCGTTGTCCCCTCTCCAGGGGGCTTCTACAATGAGCAGTTCTTC.

In this sample, this clonotype turned up a few times. J is TRBJ2-3 and V is TRBV5-1; tentatively, D is TRBD1 or TRBD2 (6 bases each). V was clipped by 5 bases and J by 5 bases, with 15 bases between them. CDR1 is SGHRS and CDR2 is YFSETQ in the germline V gene. There are 14 residues in the CDR3. CDR3 DNA sequence: TGCGCCAGCAGACGGGGGCCAGGGGAAGATACGCAGTATTTT. This gives the protein CASRRGPGEDTQYF.

The chain couples TRBV5-1 to TRBJ2-5; a weak D match, TRBD2 (6 bases). TRBJ2-7 explains the end of the DNA better; the J call may be wrong. This CDR3 spans 15 amino acids. Germline CDR1 is SGHRS and CDR2 is YFSETQ. The CDR3 region has the DNA TGCGCCAGCAGCGGCCTCCGGGGGAACCCCTACGAGCAGTACTTC. Protein sequence: CASSGLRGNPYEQYF.

The chain is built from TRBV4-1 and TRBJ2-2, with D hard to call. V was cut by 4 bases and J by 4 bases, with 16 bases left in between. The CDR3 consists of 16 residues. Germline CDR1 reads MGHRA; CDR2 reads YSYEKL. CDR3 DNA: TGCGCCAGCAGCCGGGCAGGCGGTCCAGTCACCGGGGAGCTGTTTTTT. The encoded protein is CASSRAGGPVTGELFF.

The CDR3 sequence: CSASPTGDFYEQYF. The CDR3 DNA reads as TGCAGTGCTAGCCCGACAGGGGATTTTTACGAGCAGTACTTC. The chain employs TRBV20-1 and TRBJ2-7, with TRBD1 identical over 8 bases. This CDR3 comprises 14 residues. Trimming took 3 bases from V and 4 from J; bases not matched to a gene: 8. Germline V lookup: CDR1 DFQATT, CDR2 SNEGSKA (reference sequence).

The chain has TRBV7-2 and TRBJ2-7; D is unresolved. The germline V gene has CDR1 SGHTA and CDR2 FQGNSA. V gave up 0 bases and J gave up 4 bases, with 7 bases separating them. The CDR3 has 13 residues. CDR3 nucleotides: TGTGCCAGCAGCTTAGCACTCACTTACGAGCAGTACTTC. Protein sequence: CASSLALTYEQYF.

In DNA form, the CDR3 reads TGTGCCAGCAGTACAAGCCGGGACCCTAACTATGGCTACACCTTC. It codes for CASSTSRDPNYGYTF. This chain links TRBV25-1 with TRBJ1-2; possibly TRBD1 for D (5 bases). The CDR3 has 15 amino acids. Trimming cost V 5 bases and J 0 bases, with 13 bases left between them. CDR1 and CDR2 (germline): MGHDK, SYGVNS.

V usage is TRBV6-5 and J usage is TRBJ2-1, with 8 nucleotides matching TRBD2. This CDR3 is built from 14 residues. Germline V gene lookup returns CDR1 MNHEY and CDR2 SVGAGI. Germline trimming cut 5 bases from V and 6 bases from J; bases unmatched to any gene: 6. CDR3 residues: CASSRGLVGNEQFF. The CDR3, as DNA: TGTGCCAGCAGTCGGGGACTAGTAGGCAATGAGCAGTTCTTC.

CDR3 loop: CASSLITSSYNEQFF. CDR3 bases: TGTGCCAGCAGCTTGATTACTAGTTCCTACAATGAGCAGTTCTTC. The V call is TRBV5-5, the J call TRBJ2-1, with a possible D match to TRBD2 (5 bases). From germline, CDR1 is SGHKS and CDR2 YYEKEE (reference sequence). Trimming removed 1 base from V and 1 base from J, with 9 bases in between. This CDR3 has 15 residues. Based on the CDR3 plus reference TRBV5-5 and TRBJ2-1, the full variable domain is DAGVTQSPTHLIKTRGQQVTLRCSPISGHKSVSWYQQVLGQGPQFIFQYYEKEERGRGNFPDRFSARQFPNYSSELNVNALLLGDSALYLCASSLITSSYNEQFFGPGTRLTVL.

This clonotype has only a few counts. The gene calls are TRBV6-2 or TRBV6-3 and TRBJ2-5; the match to TRBD2 covers 11 bases. In germline, CDR1 is MNHEY, CDR2 SVGEGT. The V gene end was trimmed by 11 bases and the J gene end by 5 bases; junction bases not matched to a gene: 10. There are 14 residues in the CDR3. The CDR3 is CAPRRLAGLETQYF. In DNA, the CDR3 is TGTGCCCCCCGTCGACTAGCGGGATTGGAGACCCAGTACTTC.

CDR3: CASKGSSYNSPLHF. The CDR3 region has the DNA TGTGCCAGCAAAGGGTCCTCCTATAATTCACCCCTCCACTTT. This rearrangement joins TRBV6-6 to TRBJ1-6; no definite D call. Germline values: CDR1 MNHNY, CDR2 SVGAGI (reference sequence). The CDR3 length is 14 residues. V lost 7 bases to trimming and J lost 0 bases, with 7 bases between them.

This clonotype was detected a few times. The chain combines TRBV7-2 with TRBJ2-7; D might be TRBD1 or TRBD2, each matching 6 bases. V lost 6 bases to trimming and J lost 5 bases, with 17 bases between them. This CDR3 spans 14 amino acids. The germline V gene has CDR1 SGHTA and CDR2 FQGNSA. The CDR3 region has the DNA TGTGCCAGCAGATTCCGGGGGCTTGGTGACGAGCAGTACTTC. Translating it yields CASRFRGLGDEQYF.

The chain's CDR3 is CASSLQYEKLFF. For the CDR3, the DNA is TGTGCCAGCAGCTTGCAGTACGAAAAACTGTTTTTT. The chain couples TRBV7-9 to TRBJ1-4; D remains ambiguous. The CDR3 extends over 12 amino acids. Trimming removed 3 bases at V and 8 bases at J, with 7 bases between. Germline CDR1 reads SEHNR; CDR2 reads FQNEAQ (reference sequence).

This chain joins TRBV6-6 and TRBJ1-1; D is perhaps TRBD1 (5 bases). V lost 0 bases and J lost 8, with 13 bases in between. Germline V gene lookup returns CDR1 MNHNY and CDR2 SVGAGI (reference sequence). The CDR3 spans 14 residues. CDR3 DNA: TGTGCCAGCAGTTACTCGACAGCCAGGGTGGAAGCTTTCTTT. As protein: CASSYSTARVEAFF.

V gene TRBV11-2 combines with J gene TRBJ2-1; weak D call: TRBD2 (6 bases). Germline CDR1 reads SGHAT; CDR2 reads FQNNGV. The ends were cut back, 2 bases at V and 5 bases at J, with 19 bases in the middle. The length of the CDR3 is 17 residues. The CDR3 DNA sequence: TGTGCCAGCAGCTTATACCCGACTAGTATATTACACAATGAGCAGTTCTTC. This sequence encodes CASSLYPTSILHNEQFF.

The V and J genes are TRBV29-1 and TRBJ2-1; 9 bases align to TRBD2. V shed 4 bases and J 4 bases; nucleotides not matched to a gene: 5. The CDR3 sequence is 14 residues long. From germline, CDR1 is SQVTM and CDR2 ANQGSEA. The CDR3 nucleotides are TGCAGCGTTGTGGCTAGCGGGGTTTACAATGAGCAGTTCTTC. Its translation: CSVVASGVYNEQFF.

V is TRBV5-1 and J is TRBJ1-1; tentatively, D is TRBD1 (5 bases). CDR3 size: 15 residues. Trimming removed 0 bases from V and 8 bases from J, with 17 bases in between. CDR1 is SGHRS and CDR2 is YFSETQ in the germline V gene. CDR3 DNA: TGCGCCAGCAGCTTGGGCCGAACGGGACTCACCGAAGCTTTCTTT. It yields the protein CASSLGRTGLTEAFF.

The chain recombines TRBV6-2 or TRBV6-3 with TRBJ2-7, with TRBD2 identical over 12 bases. This CDR3 region has 15 residues. The V and J ends lost 6 bases and 3 bases, in that order; junction bases with no gene match: 6. CDR1 is MNHEY, CDR2 SVGEGT, per germline. In DNA, the CDR3 is TGTGCCAGCAGACCAACTAGCGGGAGGATCTACGAGCAGTACTTC. This encodes CASRPTSGRIYEQYF.

This chain links TRBV7-9 with TRBJ2-7, with D maybe TRBD2 (6 bases). V was clipped by 5 bases and J by 1 base, with 18 bases between them. The germline CDR1 and CDR2 sequences are SEHNR and FQNEAQ (reference sequence). The length of the CDR3 is 16 residues. The CDR3 sequence is CASSPTGLTTSYEQYF. CDR3 nucleotide sequence: TGTGCCAGCAGCCCGACCGGACTAACCACATCCTACGAGCAGTACTTC. Full variable domain (missing parts from reference TRBV7-9 and TRBJ2-7): DTGVSQNPRHKITKRGQNVTFRCDPISEHNRLYWYRQTLGQGPEFLTYFQNEAQLEKSRLLSDRFSAERPKGSFSTLEIQRTEQGDSAMYLCASSPTGLTTSYEQYFGPGTRLTVT.

The rearrangement joins TRBV7-2 to TRBJ2-5; D unresolved. Trimming cost V 6 bases and J 5 bases, with 7 bases left between them. Germline V gene sequence: CDR1 SGHTA, CDR2 FQGNSA. The CDR3 is 11 amino acids. This CDR3 reads CASREMETQYF. In DNA, the CDR3 is TGTGCCAGCAGGGAGATGGAGACCCAGTACTTC.

The chain joins TRBV11-2 to TRBJ2-2; 7 bases agree with TRBD2. V was clipped by 8 bases and J by 8 bases; unmatched bases: 8. Germline V gene sequence: CDR1 SGHAT, CDR2 FQNNGV. The CDR3 is made up of 13 amino acids. CDR3 coding DNA: TGTGCCAGCGGCGGGGGAGTTGGAGGGGAGCTGTTTTTT. Protein: CASGGGVGGELFF.

Only a few counts were recorded for this clonotype. The J gene is TRBJ2-5, the V gene TRBV3-1; 9 nucleotides line up with TRBD2. TRBJ2-1 explains the end of the DNA better; the J call may be wrong. The CDR3 consists of 15 residues. Germline V gene sequence: CDR1 LGHDT, CDR2 YNNKEL (reference sequence). CDR3 nucleotides: TGTGCCAGCAGCCAGATGCGGGGGGGACACAATGAGCAGTTCTTC. Protein product: CASSQMRGGHNEQFF.

The chain carries TRBV7-6 and TRBJ2-1; 10 bases are shared with TRBD1. Trimming removed 5 bases from V and 10 bases from J; junction bases left unmatched: 11. Germline V gene sequence: CDR1 SGHVS, CDR2 FNYEAQ. The CDR3 is 15 residues long. CDR3 in amino acids: CASSPRTGGGIEQFF. CDR3 bases: TGTGCCAGCAGCCCGAGGACAGGGGGAGGAATCGAGCAGTTCTTC.

The V and J genes are TRBV11-2 and TRBJ2-5; TRBD2 agrees at 12 bases. The V segment lost 0 bases and the J segment 12 bases; nucleotides outside the gene matches: 11. The CDR3 length is 16 residues. From germline, CDR1 is SGHAT and CDR2 FQNNGV. CDR3: CASSLEPASGGAREYF. CDR3 in DNA: TGTGCCAGCAGCTTAGAGCCCGCTAGCGGGGGGGCTAGGGAGTACTTC.

V gene TRBV20-1 combines with J gene TRBJ2-7; 9 nucleotides line up with TRBD1. The CDR3 spans 16 residues. The germline V gene encodes CDR1 DFQATT and CDR2 SNEGSKA (reference sequence). V dropped 6 bases and J dropped 0; count of bases not matched to a gene: 12. The CDR3 here is CSALDRGATSSYEQYF. The CDR3 DNA reads as TGCAGTGCCCTGGACAGGGGCGCGACTAGCTCCTACGAGCAGTACTTC.

This clonotype occurred a few times. The chain couples TRBV6-4 to TRBJ2-7; unclear D gene. The CDR3 has 15 amino acids. CDR1 and CDR2 (germline): MRHNA, SNTAGT. Trimming left V 3 bases short and J 0 bases short, with 12 bases between. CDR3 protein: CASSERSKRSYEQYF. The CDR3 DNA reads as TGTGCCAGCAGTGAGAGGTCTAAACGCTCCTACGAGCAGTACTTC.

This clonotype was recorded many times. The V call is TRBV7-6, the J call TRBJ2-1; no clear D gene. V lost 5 bases, J lost 3 bases, and 5 bases lay in between. Germline lookup yields CDR1 SGHVS and CDR2 FNYEAQ. CDR3 length: 12 amino acids. CDR3 DNA sequence: TGTGCCAGCAGCCCCGACTACAATGAGCAGTTCTTC. Translated: CASSPDYNEQFF.

This rearrangement joins TRBV30 to TRBJ1-2; D call uncertain. CDR1 GTSNPN and CDR2 SVGIG come from the germline V gene (reference sequence). V was trimmed by 4 bases and J by 3 bases, leaving 15 bases between them. The CDR3 covers 14 residues. The DNA for the CDR3 is TGTGCCTGGACCTCGGCGCCGGGCGACTATGGCTACACCTTC. It encodes CAWTSAPGDYGYTF.